This paragraph reports one TCR beta chain. The record originates from a study of shared clonotypes between healthy human individuals. Trimming stripped 4 bases from V and 4 bases from J, with 11 bases between. The length of the CDR3 is 14 residues. Germline V gene lookup returns CDR1 GTSNPN and CDR2 SVGIG (reference sequence). Profiling relied on immunoSEQ multiplex PCR, and the TCRdb table lists in-frame clones only, not all of them. The sample consists of some 2,100,000 clones, approximately 96% of them appearing once. The J gene is TRBJ1-6, the V gene TRBV30, with D possibly matching TRBD1 (6 bases). This sequence was found in a man younger than 30 in good health. Sequencing was carried out using naive CD4+ T cells sorted from blood. Regarding subset: CD45RA+ positively selected. CDR3 protein: CAWNTGQYNSPLHF. CDR3 sequence (DNA): TGTGCCTGGAATACAGGGCAATATAATTCACCCCTCCACTTT.